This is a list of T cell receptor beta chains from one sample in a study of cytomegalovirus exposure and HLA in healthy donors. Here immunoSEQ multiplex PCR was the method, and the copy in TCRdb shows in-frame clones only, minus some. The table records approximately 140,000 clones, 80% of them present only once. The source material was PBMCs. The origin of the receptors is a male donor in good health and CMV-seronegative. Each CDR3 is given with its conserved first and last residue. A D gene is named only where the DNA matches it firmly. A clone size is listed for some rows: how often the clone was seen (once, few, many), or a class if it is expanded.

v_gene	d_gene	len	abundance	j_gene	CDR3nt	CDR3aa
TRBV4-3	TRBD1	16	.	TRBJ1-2	TGCGCCAGCAGCCAAGATCAGGACAGGGGGATCTATGGCTACACCTTC	CASSQDQDRGIYGYTF
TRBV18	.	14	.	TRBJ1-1	TGTGCCAGCTCACCTGACAGGACCTACGGTGAAGCTTTCTTT	CASSPDRTYGEAFF
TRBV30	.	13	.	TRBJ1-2	TGTGCCTGGAGTGCGTTTGGTGGGGGCGCCTACACCTTC	CAWSAFGGGAYTF
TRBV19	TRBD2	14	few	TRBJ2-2	TGTGCCAGTAAAAGAGCGGGGGGGCCCGGGGAGCTGTTTTTT	CASKRAGGPGELFF
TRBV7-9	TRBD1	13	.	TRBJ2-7	TGTGCCAGCAGCTGGGACAGCTCCTACGAGCAGTACTTC	CASSWDSSYEQYF
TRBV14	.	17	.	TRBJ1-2	TGTGCCAGCAGCCAAGTGCTGGACAGCACCTTGGGAGATGGCTACACCTTC	CASSQVLDSTLGDGYTF
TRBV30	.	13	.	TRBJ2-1	TGTGCCTGGAGTGTAGTCCTCCGGTATGAGCAGTTCTTC	CAWSVVLRYEQFF
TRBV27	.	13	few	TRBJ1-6	TGTGCCAGCAGTTTAATGCAGGGTTCACCCCTCCACTTT	CASSLMQGSPLHF
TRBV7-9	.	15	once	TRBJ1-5	TGTGCCAGCAGCTTAGCTTTGGGGCAAGGACAGCCCCAGCATTTT	CASSLALGQGQPQHF
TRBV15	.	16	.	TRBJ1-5	TGTGCCACTACGGACGCGGGGAGGAACTCAAATCAGCCCCAGCATTTT	CATTDAGRNSNQPQHF
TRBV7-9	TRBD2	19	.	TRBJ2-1	TGTGCCAGCAGCTTGGTAAGACTAGCGGGGCCTAGCTCCTACAATGAGCAGTTCTTC	CASSLVRLAGPSSYNEQFF
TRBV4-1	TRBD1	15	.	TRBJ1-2	TGCGCCAGCAGCCGACCAGGGGGTGGGGTTCATGGCTACACCTTC	CASSRPGGGVHGYTF
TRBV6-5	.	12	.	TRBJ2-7	TGTGCCAGCGCTCAGGGAGGCGGGGAGCAGTACTTC	CASAQGGGEQYF
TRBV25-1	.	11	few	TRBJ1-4	TGTGCCAGCGGAGGAAGCGGAAAACTGTTTTTT	CASGGSGKLFF
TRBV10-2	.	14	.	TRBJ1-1	TGCGCCAGCAGGGGGGCCGCTCGTGGAATGGGAGCTTTCTTT	CASRGAARGMGAFF
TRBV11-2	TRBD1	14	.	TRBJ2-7	TGTGCCAGCAGCCCAGACAGGGGGCCTCGAGAGCAGTACTTC	CASSPDRGPREQYF
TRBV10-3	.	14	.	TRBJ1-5	TGTGCCATCAGTGAGTCCTGGACAGTTCAGCCCCAGCATTTT	CAISESWTVQPQHF
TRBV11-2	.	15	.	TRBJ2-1	TGTGCCAGCAGCTTGGTCGAGACAGAGTACAATGAGCAGTTCTTC	CASSLVETEYNEQFF
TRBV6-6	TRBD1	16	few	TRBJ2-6	TGTGCCAGCAGTAATCGACAGGGCGGTGGGGCCAACGTCCTGACTTTC	CASSNRQGGGANVLTF
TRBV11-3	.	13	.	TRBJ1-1	TGTGCCAGCAGCCTCCAGGGGAACACTGAAGCTTTCTTT	CASSLQGNTEAFF
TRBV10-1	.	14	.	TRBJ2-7	TGCGCCAGCAGTGCGGCGGGGAGGAACTACGAGCAGTACTTC	CASSAAGRNYEQYF
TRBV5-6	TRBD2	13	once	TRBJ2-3	TGTGCCAGCAGCTTGGAGCTAGCGGGGGGGCAGTATTTT	CASSLELAGGQYF
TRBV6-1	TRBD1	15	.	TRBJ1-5	TGTGCCAGCAGAGGGTTCGGGACAGTCAATCAGCCCCAGCATTTT	CASRGFGTVNQPQHF
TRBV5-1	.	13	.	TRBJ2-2	TGCGCCAGCAGCTCCGGGGGAATCGGGGAGCTGTTTTTT	CASSSGGIGELFF
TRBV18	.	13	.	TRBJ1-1	TGTGCCAGCTCACCCGGGGAGCTCACTGAAGCTTTCTTT	CASSPGELTEAFF
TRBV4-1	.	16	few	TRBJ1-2	TGCGCCAGCAGCCAAGACCCGCCCACTGGTATCTGGGGCTACACCTTC	CASSQDPPTGIWGYTF
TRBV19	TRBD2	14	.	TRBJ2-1	TGTGCCAGTAGCGCGACTAGCGGGGGGTATGAGCAGTTCTTC	CASSATSGGYEQFF
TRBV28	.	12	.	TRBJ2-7	TGTGCCAGCAGCCTACAGGGCTACGAGCAGTACTTC	CASSLQGYEQYF
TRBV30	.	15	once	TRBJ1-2	TGTGCCTGGAGGCGTACCCTCGACAGCTCCTATGGCTACACCTTC	CAWRRTLDSSYGYTF
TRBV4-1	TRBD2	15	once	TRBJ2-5	TGCGCCAGCAGCCAACGGCGGGAGTCTCAAGAGACCCAGTACTTC	CASSQRRESQETQYF
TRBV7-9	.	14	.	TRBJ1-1	TGTGCCAGCAGCTTCCAAACGGAGGACACTGAAGCTTTCTTT	CASSFQTEDTEAFF
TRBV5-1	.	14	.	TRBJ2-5	TGCGCCAGCAGCACCCGAGGGGGTACGGAGACCCAGTACTTC	CASSTRGGTETQYF
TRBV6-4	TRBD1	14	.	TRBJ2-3	TGTGCCAGCGCCGGGACAGGGGGCACAGATACGCAGTATTTT	CASAGTGGTDTQYF
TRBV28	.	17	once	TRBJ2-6	TGTGCCAGCAATACCCCCTATGCCGGGAGTGGGGCCAACGTCCTGACTTTC	CASNTPYAGSGANVLTF
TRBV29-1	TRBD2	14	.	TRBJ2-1	TGCAGCGTTGTAGGTAGCGGGCTCTACAATGAGCAGTTCTTC	CSVVGSGLYNEQFF
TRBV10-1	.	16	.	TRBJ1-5	TGCGCCAGCAGTGAGAGGGGCCGACTTAGCAATCAGCCCCAGCATTTT	CASSERGRLSNQPQHF
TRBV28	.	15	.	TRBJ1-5	TGTGCCAGCAGTTCGGCAGCCCAGGGCAATCAGCCCCAGCATTTT	CASSSAAQGNQPQHF
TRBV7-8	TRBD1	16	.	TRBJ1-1	TGTGCCAGCAGCTCCAACCGGGACAGGGGTCGGATAAGGGCTTTCTTT	CASSSNRDRGRIRAFF
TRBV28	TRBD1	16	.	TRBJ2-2	TGTGCCAGCAGCCGTGACAGGGCCCCTCGGACCGGGGAGCTGTTTTTT	CASSRDRAPRTGELFF
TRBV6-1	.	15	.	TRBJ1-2	TGTGCCAGCAGTGAATTAGGGGTTTTAATTCATGGCTACACCTTC	CASSELGVLIHGYTF
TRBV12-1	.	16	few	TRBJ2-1	TGTGCCAGCAGCCCGAGCCCCGGACAGGGGTCAAAGGAGCAGTTCTTC	CASSPSPGQGSKEQFF
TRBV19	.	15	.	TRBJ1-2	TGTGCCAGTAGTTATATCCCAGGGAGGAACTATGGCTACACCTTC	CASSYIPGRNYGYTF
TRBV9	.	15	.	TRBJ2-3	TGTGCCAGCAGCGTAGGTTCGGGGAGCACAGATACGCAGTATTTT	CASSVGSGSTDTQYF
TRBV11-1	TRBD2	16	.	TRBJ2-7	TGTGCCAGCAGCTCTAAAAAGCGGGGGCTCTTTTACGAGCAGTACTTC	CASSSKKRGLFYEQYF
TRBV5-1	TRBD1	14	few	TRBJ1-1	TGCGCCAGCAGCTTCGGGACAGGGGGCACTGAAGCTTTCTTT	CASSFGTGGTEAFF
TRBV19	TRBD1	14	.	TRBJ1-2	TGTGCCAGTAGCCACCGGGACAGGGCCTATGGCTACACCTTC	CASSHRDRAYGYTF
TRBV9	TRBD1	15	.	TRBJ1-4	TGTGCCAGCAGCGTATCCGACAGGGAACACGAAAAACTGTTTTTT	CASSVSDREHEKLFF
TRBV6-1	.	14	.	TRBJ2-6	TGTGCCAGCAGTGACAACTCTGGGGCCAACGTCCTGACTTTC	CASSDNSGANVLTF
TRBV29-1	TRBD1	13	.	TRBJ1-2	TGCAGCGTGGGGGACAGGACGAACTATGGCTACACCTTC	CSVGDRTNYGYTF
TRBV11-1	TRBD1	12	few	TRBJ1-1	TGTGCCAGCAGCCCTGACAGGGCTGAAGCTTTCTTT	CASSPDRAEAFF
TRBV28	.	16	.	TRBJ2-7	TGTGCCAGCAGTTTACCCTTGAGGGGGGGCATGGACGAGCAGTACTTC	CASSLPLRGGMDEQYF
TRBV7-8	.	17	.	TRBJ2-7	TGTGCCAGCAGCCCCCGCTTTGGGGGCGGTCGGCCTAACGAGCAGTACTTC	CASSPRFGGGRPNEQYF
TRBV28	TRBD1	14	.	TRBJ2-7	TGTGCCAGCAGTCCCCGACAGGGATCCTACGAGCAGTACTTC	CASSPRQGSYEQYF